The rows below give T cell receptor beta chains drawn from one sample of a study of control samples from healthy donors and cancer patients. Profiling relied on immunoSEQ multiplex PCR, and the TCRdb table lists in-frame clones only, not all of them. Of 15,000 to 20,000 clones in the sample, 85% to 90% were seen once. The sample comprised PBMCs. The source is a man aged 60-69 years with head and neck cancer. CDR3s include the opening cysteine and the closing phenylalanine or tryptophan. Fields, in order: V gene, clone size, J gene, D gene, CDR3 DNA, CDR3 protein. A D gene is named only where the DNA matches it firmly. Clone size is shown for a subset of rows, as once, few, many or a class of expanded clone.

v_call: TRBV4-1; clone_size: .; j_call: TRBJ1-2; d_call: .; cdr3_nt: TGCGCCAGCAGCCAAGGCCCAGTGGATAACTATGGCTACACCTTC; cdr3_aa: CASSQGPVDNYGYTF
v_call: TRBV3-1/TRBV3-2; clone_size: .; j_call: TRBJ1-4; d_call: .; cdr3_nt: TGTGCCAGCAGCCAAGATCCGGACGGGGAAAAACTGTTTTTT; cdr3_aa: CASSQDPDGEKLFF
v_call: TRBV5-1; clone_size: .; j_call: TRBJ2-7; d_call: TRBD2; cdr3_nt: TGCGCCAGCAGACCTACTAGCGGGGTCTACGAGCAGTACTTC; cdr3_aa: CASRPTSGVYEQYF
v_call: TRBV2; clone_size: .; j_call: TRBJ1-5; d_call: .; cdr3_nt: TGTGCCAGCAGTGTTATCAGGGAACAGCCCCAGCATTTT; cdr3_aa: CASSVIREQPQHF
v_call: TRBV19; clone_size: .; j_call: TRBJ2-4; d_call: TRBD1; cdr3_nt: TGTGCCAGCGAGACAGGGTCCGAGGCCAAAAACATTCAGTACTTC; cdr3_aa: CASETGSEAKNIQYF
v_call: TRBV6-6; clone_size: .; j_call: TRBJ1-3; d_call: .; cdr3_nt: TGTGCCAGCAGTTACTCGAAGGGAGGAGGAAACACCATATATTTT; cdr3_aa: CASSYSKGGGNTIYF
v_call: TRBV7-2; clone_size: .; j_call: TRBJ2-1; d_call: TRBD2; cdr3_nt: TGTGCCAGCAGCCCACCCCAGCGGGGGGTTGAGCAGTTCTTC; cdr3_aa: CASSPPQRGVEQFF
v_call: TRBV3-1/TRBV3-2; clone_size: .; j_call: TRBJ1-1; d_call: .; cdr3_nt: TGTGCCAGCAGCAATCCCAGGGAGCAAGCTTTCTTT; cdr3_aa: CASSNPREQAFF
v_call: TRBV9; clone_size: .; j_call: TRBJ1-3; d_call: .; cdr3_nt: TGTGCCAGCAGCGCCTCTTTGGGGGGGAACACCATATATTTT; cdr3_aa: CASSASLGGNTIYF
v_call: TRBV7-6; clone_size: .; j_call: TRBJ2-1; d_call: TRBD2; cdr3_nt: TGTGCCAGCAGCTTAGTCTTGACTAGCGGGGGGCCCAATGAGCAGTTCTTC; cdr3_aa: CASSLVLTSGGPNEQFF
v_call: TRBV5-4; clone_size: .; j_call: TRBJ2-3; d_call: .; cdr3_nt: TGTGCCAGCAGCCCCCGGACGGGAGATACGCAGTATTTT; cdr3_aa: CASSPRTGDTQYF
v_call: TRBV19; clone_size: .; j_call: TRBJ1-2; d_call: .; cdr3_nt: TGTGCCAGTAGTATAGAGTCTAACTATGGCTACACCTTC; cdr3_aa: CASSIESNYGYTF
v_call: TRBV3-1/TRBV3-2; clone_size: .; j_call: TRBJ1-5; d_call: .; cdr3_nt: TGTGCCAGCAGCCAGGGCGTAAATCAGCCCCAGCATTTT; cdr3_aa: CASSQGVNQPQHF
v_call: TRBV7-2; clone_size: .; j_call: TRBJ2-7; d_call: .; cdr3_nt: TGTGCCAGCAGCTTAGGAGGAGGGCAGACCTACGAGCAGTACTTC; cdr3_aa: CASSLGGGQTYEQYF
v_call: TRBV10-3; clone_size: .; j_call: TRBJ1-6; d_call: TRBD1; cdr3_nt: TGTGCCATCAGTGAGGGGACAGGGGGTTCACCCCTCCACTTT; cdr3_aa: CAISEGTGGSPLHF
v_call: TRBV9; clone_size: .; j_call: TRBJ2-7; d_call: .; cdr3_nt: TGTGCCAGCAGCTCATACGGTAGCAGTCTAGACGAGCAGTACTTC; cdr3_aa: CASSSYGSSLDEQYF
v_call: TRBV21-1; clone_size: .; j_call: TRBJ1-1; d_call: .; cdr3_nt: TGTGCCAGCAGCAAAGACGGGGGCCAGGATCTCCCCGGAGCTTTCTTT; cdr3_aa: CASSKDGGQDLPGAFF
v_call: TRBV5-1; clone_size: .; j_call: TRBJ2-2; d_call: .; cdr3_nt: TGCGCCAGCAGCTTGGGGGCTGTAGGGCCGAACACCGGGGAGCTGTTTTTT; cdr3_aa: CASSLGAVGPNTGELFF
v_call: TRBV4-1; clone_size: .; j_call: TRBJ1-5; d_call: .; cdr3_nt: TGCGCCAGCAGCCAGGAAGCCCGACAGCCCCAGCATTTT; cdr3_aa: CASSQEARQPQHF
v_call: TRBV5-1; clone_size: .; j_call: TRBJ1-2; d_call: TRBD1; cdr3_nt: TGCGCCAGCAGCTGGGGGACAGGGAGGGAATATGGCTACACCTTC; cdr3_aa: CASSWGTGREYGYTF
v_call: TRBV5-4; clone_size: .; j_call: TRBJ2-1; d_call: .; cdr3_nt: TGTGCCAGCAGCTTGGGGGTACAGCAGTTCTTC; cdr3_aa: CASSLGVQQFF
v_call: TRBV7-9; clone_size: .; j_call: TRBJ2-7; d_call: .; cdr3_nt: TGTGCCAGCAGCTTCGACACCGCCTACGAGCAGTACTTC; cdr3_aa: CASSFDTAYEQYF
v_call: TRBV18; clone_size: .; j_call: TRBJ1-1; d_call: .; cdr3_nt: TGTGCCAGCTCACCCGGGGCAGGCCCGAACACTGAAGCTTTCTTT; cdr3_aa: CASSPGAGPNTEAFF
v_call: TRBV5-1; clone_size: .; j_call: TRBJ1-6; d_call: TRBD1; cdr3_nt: TGCGCCAGCAGCTTGGCCGACAGGGGCAATTCACCCCTCCACTTT; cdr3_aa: CASSLADRGNSPLHF
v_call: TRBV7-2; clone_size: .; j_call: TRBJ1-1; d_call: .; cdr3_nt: TGTGCCAGCAGCTTAGCGGCCAGCCTGAACACTGAAGCTTTCTTT; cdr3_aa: CASSLAASLNTEAFF
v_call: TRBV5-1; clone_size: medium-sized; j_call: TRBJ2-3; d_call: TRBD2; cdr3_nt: TGCGCCAGCCACAGAGCGGGGGGGCCCACAGATACGCAGTATTTT; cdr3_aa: CASHRAGGPTDTQYF
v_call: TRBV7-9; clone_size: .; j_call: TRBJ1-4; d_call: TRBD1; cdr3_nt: TGTGCCAGCAGCTTGTCCCGACAGGGTACTAATGAAAAACTGTTTTTT; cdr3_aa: CASSLSRQGTNEKLFF
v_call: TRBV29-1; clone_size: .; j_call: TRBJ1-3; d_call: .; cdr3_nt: TGCAGCGTTGTGGGAGACACCATATATTTT; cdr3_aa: CSVVGDTIYF
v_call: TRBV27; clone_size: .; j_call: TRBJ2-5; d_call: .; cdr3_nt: TGTGCCCCGTACATAGGGGACACTCCTCAAGAGACCCAGTACTTC; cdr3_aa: CAPYIGDTPQETQYF
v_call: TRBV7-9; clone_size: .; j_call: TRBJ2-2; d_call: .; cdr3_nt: TGTGCCAGCCAGGGACCCGGGGAGCTGTTTTTT; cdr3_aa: CASQGPGELFF
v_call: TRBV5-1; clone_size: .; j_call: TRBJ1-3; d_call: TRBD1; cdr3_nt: TGCGCCAGCAGCACGACAGGGCTCTCTGGAAACACCATATATTTT; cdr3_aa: CASSTTGLSGNTIYF
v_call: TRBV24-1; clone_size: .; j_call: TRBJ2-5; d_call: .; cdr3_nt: TGTGCCACCAGTGATTTGAGGGGTGAGACCCAGTACTTC; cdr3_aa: CATSDLRGETQYF
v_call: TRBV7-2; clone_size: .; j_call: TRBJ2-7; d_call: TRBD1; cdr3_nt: TGTGCCAGCAGGTCGTCCGGGACAGGGTCCTACGAGCAGTACTTC; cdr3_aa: CASRSSGTGSYEQYF
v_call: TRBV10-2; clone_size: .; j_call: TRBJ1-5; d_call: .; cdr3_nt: TGCGCCAGTGGGGGGGGGATTGGCAATCAGCCCCAGCATTTT; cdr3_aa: CASGGGIGNQPQHF
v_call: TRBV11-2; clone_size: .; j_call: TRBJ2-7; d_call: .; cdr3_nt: TGTGCCAGCAGCCCCGCGCCCTACGAGCAGTACTTC; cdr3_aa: CASSPAPYEQYF
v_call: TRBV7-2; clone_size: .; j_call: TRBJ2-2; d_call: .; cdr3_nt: TGTGCCAGCAGCTCCAGGTTACAGCGTTACACCGGGGAGCTGTTTTTT; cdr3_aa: CASSSRLQRYTGELFF
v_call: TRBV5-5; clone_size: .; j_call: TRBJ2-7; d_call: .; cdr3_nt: TGTGCCAGCAGCTCGGGACGGGGCTACGAGCAGTACTTC; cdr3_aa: CASSSGRGYEQYF
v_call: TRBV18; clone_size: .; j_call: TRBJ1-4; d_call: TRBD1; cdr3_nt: TGTGCCAGCTCACCCGGTCAGGGGGCGATTACTAATGAAAAACTGTTTTTT; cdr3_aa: CASSPGQGAITNEKLFF
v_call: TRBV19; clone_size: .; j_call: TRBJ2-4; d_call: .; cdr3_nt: TGTGCCAGTAGTAGGGGGGCCGGGACCAAAAACATTCAGTACTTC; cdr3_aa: CASSRGAGTKNIQYF
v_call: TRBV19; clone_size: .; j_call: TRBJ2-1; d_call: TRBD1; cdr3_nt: TGTGCCAGTAGATCGGGACAGCTCAATGAGCAGTTCTTC; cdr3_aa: CASRSGQLNEQFF
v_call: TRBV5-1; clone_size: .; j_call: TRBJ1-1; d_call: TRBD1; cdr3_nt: TGCGCCAGCAGCTCTTCGACAGGGAGGAACACTGAAGCTTTCTTT; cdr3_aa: CASSSSTGRNTEAFF
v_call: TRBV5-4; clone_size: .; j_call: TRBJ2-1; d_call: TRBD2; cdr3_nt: TGTGCCAGCAGCAAGACTAGCGGGTACTACAATGAGCAGTTCTTC; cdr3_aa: CASSKTSGYYNEQFF
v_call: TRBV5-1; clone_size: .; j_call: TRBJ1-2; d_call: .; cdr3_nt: TGCGCCAGCAGCCCGGACATCGCGGGCTATGGCTACACCTTC; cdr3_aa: CASSPDIAGYGYTF
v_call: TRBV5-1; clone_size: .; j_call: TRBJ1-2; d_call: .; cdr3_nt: TGCGCCAGCAGCTACGGGACTTCTAACTATGGCTACACCTTC; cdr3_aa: CASSYGTSNYGYTF
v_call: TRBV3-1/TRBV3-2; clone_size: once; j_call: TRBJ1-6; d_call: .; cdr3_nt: TGTGCCAGCAGCCAAGAGGCCCCCACTACCTGGGATAATTCACCCCTCCACTTT; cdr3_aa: CASSQEAPTTWDNSPLHF
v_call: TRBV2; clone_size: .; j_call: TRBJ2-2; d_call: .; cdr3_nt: TGTGCCAGCACCAGAAGGGGGAACCGAGGGGAGCTGTTTTTT; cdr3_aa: CASTRRGNRGELFF
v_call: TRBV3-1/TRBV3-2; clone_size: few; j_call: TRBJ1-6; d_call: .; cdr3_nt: TGTGCCAGCAGCCCTTCCGGACAGAGTAATTCACCCCTCCACTTT; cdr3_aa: CASSPSGQSNSPLHF
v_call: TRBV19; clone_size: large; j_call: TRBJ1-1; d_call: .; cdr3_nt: TGTGCCAGTAGTAGGGGAGCCCCGAGTCTACCTGAAGCTTTCTTT; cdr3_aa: CASSRGAPSLPEAFF
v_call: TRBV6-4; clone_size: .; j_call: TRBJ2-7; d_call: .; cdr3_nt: TGTGCCAGCAGTGGGTCATGGGTTTCGGGTGAGCAGTACTTC; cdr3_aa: CASSGSWVSGEQYF
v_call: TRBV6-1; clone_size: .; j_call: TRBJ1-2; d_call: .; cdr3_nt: TGTGCCAGCAGTGAAGTCGGGGGGGGGAACTATGGCTACACCTTC; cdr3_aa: CASSEVGGGNYGYTF
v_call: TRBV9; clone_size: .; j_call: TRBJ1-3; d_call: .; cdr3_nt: TGTGCCAGCAGCGTAGACGGGGGAACAGGGTCCCTGTCGGGAAACACCATATATTTT; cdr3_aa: CASSVDGGTGSLSGNTIYF
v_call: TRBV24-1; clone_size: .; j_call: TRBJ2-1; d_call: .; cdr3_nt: TGTGCCACCAGTGACCGGACTGTGGGCAATGAGCAGTTCTTC; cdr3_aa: CATSDRTVGNEQFF
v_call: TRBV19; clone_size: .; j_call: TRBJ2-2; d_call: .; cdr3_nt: TGTGCCAGTGGAAACACCGGGGAGCTGTTTTTT; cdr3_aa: CASGNTGELFF
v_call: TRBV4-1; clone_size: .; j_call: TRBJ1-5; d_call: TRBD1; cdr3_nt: TGCGCCAGCAGCCAGACGACAGGGGGGTGGAATCAGCCCCAGCATTTT; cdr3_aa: CASSQTTGGWNQPQHF